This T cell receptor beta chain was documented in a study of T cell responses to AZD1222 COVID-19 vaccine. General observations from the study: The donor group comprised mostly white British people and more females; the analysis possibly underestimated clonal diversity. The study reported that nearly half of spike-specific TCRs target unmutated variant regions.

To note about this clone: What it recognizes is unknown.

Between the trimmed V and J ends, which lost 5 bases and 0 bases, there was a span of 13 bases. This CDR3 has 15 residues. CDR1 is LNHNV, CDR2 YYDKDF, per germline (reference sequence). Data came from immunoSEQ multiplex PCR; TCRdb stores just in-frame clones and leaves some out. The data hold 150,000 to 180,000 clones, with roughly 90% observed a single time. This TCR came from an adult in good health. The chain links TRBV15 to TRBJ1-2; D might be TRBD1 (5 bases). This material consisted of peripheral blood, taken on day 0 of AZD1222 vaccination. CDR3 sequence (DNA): TGTGCCACCAGCCTGGGCAGGGATCCTAACTATGGCTACACCTTC. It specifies CATSLGRDPNYGYTF.